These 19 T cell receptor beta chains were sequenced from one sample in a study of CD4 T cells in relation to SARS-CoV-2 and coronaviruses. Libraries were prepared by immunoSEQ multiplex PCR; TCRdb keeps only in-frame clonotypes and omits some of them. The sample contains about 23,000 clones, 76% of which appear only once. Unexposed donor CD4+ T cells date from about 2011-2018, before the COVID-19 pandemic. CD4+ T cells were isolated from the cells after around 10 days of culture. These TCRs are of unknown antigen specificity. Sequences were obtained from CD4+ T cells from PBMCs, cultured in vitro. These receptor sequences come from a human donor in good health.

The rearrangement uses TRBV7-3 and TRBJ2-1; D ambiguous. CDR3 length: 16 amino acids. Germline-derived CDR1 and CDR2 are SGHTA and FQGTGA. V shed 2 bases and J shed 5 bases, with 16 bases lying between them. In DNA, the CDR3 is TGTGCCAGCAGCTTATTGCCCGCCGCCCCAGACAATGAGCAGTTCTTC. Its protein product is CASSLLPAAPDNEQFF.

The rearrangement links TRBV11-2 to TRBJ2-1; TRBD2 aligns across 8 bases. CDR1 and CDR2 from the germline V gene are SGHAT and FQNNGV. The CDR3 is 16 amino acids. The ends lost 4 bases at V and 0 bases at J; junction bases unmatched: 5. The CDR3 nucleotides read TGTGCCAGCAGCTCCCAGCGGGGGAGCTCCTACAATGAGCAGTTCTTC. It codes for CASSSQRGSSYNEQFF.

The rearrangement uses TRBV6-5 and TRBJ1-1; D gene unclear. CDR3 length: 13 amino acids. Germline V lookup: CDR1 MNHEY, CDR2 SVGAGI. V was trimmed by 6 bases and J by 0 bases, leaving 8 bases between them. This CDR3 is CASRGHLNTEAFF. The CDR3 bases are TGTGCCAGCAGGGGTCACCTGAACACTGAAGCTTTCTTT.

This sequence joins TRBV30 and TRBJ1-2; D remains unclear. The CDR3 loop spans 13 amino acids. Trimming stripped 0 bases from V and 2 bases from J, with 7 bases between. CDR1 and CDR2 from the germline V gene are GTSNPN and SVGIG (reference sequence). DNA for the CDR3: TGTGCCTGGAGTGTTAACCTAAACTATGGCTACACCTTC. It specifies CAWSVNLNYGYTF.

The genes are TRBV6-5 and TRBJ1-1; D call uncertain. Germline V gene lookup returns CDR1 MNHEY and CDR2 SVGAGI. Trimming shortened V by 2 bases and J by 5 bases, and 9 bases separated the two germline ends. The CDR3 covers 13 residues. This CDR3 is CASSYGLVTEAFF. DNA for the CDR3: TGTGCCAGCAGTTACGGACTGGTGACTGAAGCTTTCTTT.

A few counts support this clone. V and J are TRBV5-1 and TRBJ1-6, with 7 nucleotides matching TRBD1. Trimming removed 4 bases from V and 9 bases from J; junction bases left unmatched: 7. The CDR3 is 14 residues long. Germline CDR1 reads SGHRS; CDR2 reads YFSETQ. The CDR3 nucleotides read TGCGCCAGCAGCGCGGGACAGCAAGCTTCACCCCTCCACTTT. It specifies CASSAGQQASPLHF.

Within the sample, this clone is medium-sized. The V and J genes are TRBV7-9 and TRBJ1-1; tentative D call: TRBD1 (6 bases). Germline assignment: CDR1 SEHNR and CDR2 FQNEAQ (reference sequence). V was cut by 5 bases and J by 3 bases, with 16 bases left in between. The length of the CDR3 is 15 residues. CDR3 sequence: CASSPFKSGDTEAFF. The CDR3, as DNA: TGTGCCAGCAGCCCCTTTAAGTCAGGGGACACTGAAGCTTTCTTT.

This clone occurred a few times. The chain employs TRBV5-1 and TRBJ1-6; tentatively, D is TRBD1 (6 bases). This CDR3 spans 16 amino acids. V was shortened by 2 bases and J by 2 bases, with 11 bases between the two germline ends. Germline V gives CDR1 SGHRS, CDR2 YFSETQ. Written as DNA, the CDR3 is TGCGCCAGCAGCTTTACAGGGAACACCTATAATTCACCCCTCCACTTT. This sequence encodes CASSFTGNTYNSPLHF.

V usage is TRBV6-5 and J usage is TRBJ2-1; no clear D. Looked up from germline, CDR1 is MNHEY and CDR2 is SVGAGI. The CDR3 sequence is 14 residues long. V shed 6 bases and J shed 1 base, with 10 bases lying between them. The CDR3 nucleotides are TGTGCCAGCAGCCAGTTAAGGTCCTACAATGAGCAGTTCTTC. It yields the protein CASSQLRSYNEQFF.

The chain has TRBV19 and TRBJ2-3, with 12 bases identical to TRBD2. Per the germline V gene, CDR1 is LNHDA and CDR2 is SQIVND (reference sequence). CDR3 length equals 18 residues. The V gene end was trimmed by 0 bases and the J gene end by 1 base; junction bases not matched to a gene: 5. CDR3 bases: TGTGCCAGTAGTATAGAGGCGACTAGCGGGAGAGGCACAGATACGCAGTATTTT. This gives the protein CASSIEATSGRGTDTQYF. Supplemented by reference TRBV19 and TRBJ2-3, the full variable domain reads DGGITQSPKYLFRKEGQNVTLSCEQNLNHDAMYWYRQDPGQGLRLIYYSQIVNDFQKGDIAEGYSVSREKKESFPLTVTSAQKNPTAFYLCASSIEATSGRGTDTQYFGPGTRLTVL.

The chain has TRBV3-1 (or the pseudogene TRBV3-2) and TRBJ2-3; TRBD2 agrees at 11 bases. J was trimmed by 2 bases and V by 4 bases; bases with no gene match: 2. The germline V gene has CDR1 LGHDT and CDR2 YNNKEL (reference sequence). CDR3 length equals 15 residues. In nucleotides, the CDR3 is TGTGCCAGCAGCCTTAGCGGGAGGGACACAGATACGCAGTATTTT. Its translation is CASSLSGRDTDTQYF.

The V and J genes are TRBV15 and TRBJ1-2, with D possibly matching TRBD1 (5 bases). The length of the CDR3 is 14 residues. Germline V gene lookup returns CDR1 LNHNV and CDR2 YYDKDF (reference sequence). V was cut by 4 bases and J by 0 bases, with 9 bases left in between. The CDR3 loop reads CATSKGVSNYGYTF. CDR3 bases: TGTGCCACCAGCAAAGGGGTTTCTAACTATGGCTACACCTTC. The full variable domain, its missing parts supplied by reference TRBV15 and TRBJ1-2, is DAMVIQNPRYQVTQFGKPVTLSCSQTLNHNVMYWYQQKSSQAPKLLFHYYDKDFNNEADTPDNFQSRRPNTSFCFLDIRSPGLGDTAMYLCATSKGVSNYGYTFGSGTRLTVV.

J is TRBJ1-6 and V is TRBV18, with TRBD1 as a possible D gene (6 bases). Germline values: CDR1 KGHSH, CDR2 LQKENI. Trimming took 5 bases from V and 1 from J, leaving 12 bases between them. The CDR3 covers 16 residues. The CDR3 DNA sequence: TGTGCCAGCTCATCACAGGGTCAGTCCTATAATTCACCCCTCCACTTT. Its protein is CASSSQGQSYNSPLHF.

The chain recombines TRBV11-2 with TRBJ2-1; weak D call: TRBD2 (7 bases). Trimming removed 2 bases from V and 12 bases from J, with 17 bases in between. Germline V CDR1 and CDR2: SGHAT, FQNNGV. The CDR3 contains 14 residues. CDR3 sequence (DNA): TGTGCCAGCAGCTTACTGGGGGGGCAGGGTGTGCAGTTCTTC. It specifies CASSLLGGQGVQFF.

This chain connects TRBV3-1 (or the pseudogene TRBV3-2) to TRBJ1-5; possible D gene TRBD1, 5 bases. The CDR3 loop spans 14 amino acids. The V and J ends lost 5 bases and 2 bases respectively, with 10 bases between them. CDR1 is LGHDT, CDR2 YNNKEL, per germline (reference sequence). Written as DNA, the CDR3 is TGTGCCAGCAGCGGGGGTCTTGGCAATCAGCCCCAGCATTTT. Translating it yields CASSGGLGNQPQHF.

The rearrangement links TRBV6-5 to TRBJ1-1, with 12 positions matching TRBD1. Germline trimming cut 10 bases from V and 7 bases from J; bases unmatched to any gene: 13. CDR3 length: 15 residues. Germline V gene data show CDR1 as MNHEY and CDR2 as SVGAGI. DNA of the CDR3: TGTGCCACCATAGGGACAGGGGGCTCACGGATTGAAGCTTTCTTT. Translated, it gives CATIGTGGSRIEAFF.

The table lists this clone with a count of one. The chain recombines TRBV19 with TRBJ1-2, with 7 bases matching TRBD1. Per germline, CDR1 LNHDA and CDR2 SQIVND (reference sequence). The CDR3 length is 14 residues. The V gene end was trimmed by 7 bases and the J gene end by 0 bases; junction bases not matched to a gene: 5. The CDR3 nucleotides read TGTGCCAGTACCATGGGGACAGCTAACTATGGCTACACCTTC. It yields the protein CASTMGTANYGYTF.

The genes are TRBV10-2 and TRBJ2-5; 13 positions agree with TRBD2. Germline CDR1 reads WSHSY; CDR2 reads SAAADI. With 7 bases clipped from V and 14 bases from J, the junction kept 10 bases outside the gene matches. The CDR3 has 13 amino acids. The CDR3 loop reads CASTPGTSGKNYF. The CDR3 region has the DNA TGCGCCAGCACCCCTGGGACTAGCGGGAAAAACTACTTC.

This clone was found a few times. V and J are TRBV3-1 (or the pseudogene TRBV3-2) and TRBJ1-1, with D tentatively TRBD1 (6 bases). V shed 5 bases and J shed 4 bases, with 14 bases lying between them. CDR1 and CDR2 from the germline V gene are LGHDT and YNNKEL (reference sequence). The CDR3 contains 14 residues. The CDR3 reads CASSESGGGTEAFF. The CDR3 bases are TGTGCCAGCAGCGAATCTGGAGGGGGCACTGAAGCTTTCTTT.